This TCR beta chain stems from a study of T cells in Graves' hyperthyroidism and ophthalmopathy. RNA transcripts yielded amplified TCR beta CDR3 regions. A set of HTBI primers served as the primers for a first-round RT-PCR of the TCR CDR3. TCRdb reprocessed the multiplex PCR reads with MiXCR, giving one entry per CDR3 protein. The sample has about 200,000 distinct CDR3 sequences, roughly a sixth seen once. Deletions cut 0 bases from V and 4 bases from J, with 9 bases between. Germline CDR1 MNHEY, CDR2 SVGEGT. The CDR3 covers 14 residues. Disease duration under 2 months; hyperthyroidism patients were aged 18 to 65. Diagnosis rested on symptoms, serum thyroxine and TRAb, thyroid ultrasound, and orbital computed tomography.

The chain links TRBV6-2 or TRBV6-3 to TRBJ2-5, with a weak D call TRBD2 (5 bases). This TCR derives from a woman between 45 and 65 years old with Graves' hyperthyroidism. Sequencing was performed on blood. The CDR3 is CASSYSTLAETQYF. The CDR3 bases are TGTGCCAGCAGTTACTCGACCCTAGCAGAGACCCAGTACTTC.